This entry is about one T cell receptor (beta chain). This record belongs to a study of shared clonotypes between healthy human individuals. Profiling relied on immunoSEQ multiplex PCR, and the TCRdb table lists in-frame clones only, not all of them. The sample comprises around 500,000 clones, approximately 78% of which are singletons, and about 11% rests with the top ten. Caucasian adults living in Nashville, Tennessee, provided all samples. The germline V gene has CDR1 SGHDN and CDR2 FVKESK. CDR3 length equals 18 residues. V dropped 4 bases and J dropped 10 bases, with 29 bases sitting between them.

The chain carries TRBV14 and TRBJ2-1; D perhaps matches TRBD1 (6 bases). This TCR came from a woman in her thirties or forties in good health. Some clones in this sample may be carry-over from other donors' samples. The sequencing input was PBMCs. CDR3 sequence (DNA): TGTGCCAGCAGCCGTCTACCATACAACAGGGTTGATTATGGAGAGCAGTTCTTC. It is translated as CASSRLPYNRVDYGEQFF.